The 7 T cell receptor beta chains below come from one sample, sequenced in a study of blood T cells in healthy people across ages. A J-beta primer mix and a sample-barcoded 5' primer were used in a second PCR of roughly 6 to 11 cycles. From the 5' RACE reads, TCRdb called clonotypes with MiXCR, one entry per CDR3 protein. This table has roughly 830,000 distinct CDR3 sequences, 62% appearing once. The source material was blood. Source of these receptors: a young man in good health.

This clonotype was seen a few times. V and J are TRBV10-2 and TRBJ2-5, with TRBD1 matching over 9 bases. Germline loops: CDR1 WSHSY, CDR2 SAAADI. This CDR3 comprises 15 residues. V trimming: 8 bases; J trimming: 3 bases; junction bases outside the gene matches: 10. In DNA form, the CDR3 reads TGCGCCAGCGCCCCGGACAGGGGAGGTAAAGAGACCCAGTACTTC. This gives the protein CASAPDRGGKETQYF.

The V and J genes are TRBV6-2 or TRBV6-3 and TRBJ2-7; tentatively, D is TRBD2 (5 bases). Trimming stripped 5 bases from V and 3 bases from J, with 8 bases between. Germline V CDR1 and CDR2: MNHEY, SVGEGT. This CDR3 contains 12 residues. CDR3: CASSRRDYEQYF. The CDR3 bases are TGTGCCAGCAGTCGACGGGACTACGAGCAGTACTTC.

The rearrangement joins TRBV21-1 to TRBJ1-2. TRBV21-1 constitutes a pseudogene. The CDR3 spans 14 residues. The CDR3 nucleotides read TGTGCCAGCAGCAGGAGCGCAGTGGAATATGGCTACACCTTC. As protein: CASSRSAVEYGYTF.

This clonotype was recorded a few times. The chain is built from TRBV10-3 and TRBJ2-7; 7 bases map to TRBD2. The germline CDR1 and CDR2 sequences are ENHRY and SYGVKD. The ends lost 3 bases at V and 0 bases at J; junction bases unmatched: 5. This CDR3 has 15 amino acids. CDR3 coding DNA: TGTGCCATCAGTGAAGGGGAGGGCTACTCCTACGAGCAGTACTTC. Amino acids: CAISEGEGYSYEQYF.

J is TRBJ2-7 and V is TRBV6-5; either TRBD1 or TRBD2 may supply D (5 bases each). V was trimmed by 2 bases and J by 2 bases, leaving 19 bases between them. The CDR3 contains 17 residues. Looked up from germline, CDR1 is MNHEY and CDR2 is SVGAGI. The DNA for the CDR3 is TGTGCCAGCAGTTACCCGGCGGAAGGGGACCCCCCCTACGAGCAGTACTTC. Protein product: CASSYPAEGDPPYEQYF.

The chain carries TRBV5-1 and TRBJ2-3; D unclear. The CDR3 covers 13 residues. Looked up from germline, CDR1 is SGHRS and CDR2 is YFSETQ. With 4 bases removed from V and 6 bases from J, the gap between germline ends came to 12 bases. CDR3 nucleotide sequence: TGCGCCAGCAGCAGGGAAGGACGGGATACGCAGTATTTT. Its translation: CASSREGRDTQYF.

The rearrangement joins TRBV6-6 to TRBJ2-7; D remains unclear. The CDR3 sequence is 14 residues long. In germline, CDR1 is MNHNY, CDR2 SVGAGI (reference sequence). Deletions cut 2 bases from V and 0 bases from J, with 8 bases between. The CDR3 loop reads CASSYMESSYEQYF. The CDR3 DNA is TGTGCCAGCAGTTACATGGAGAGCTCCTACGAGCAGTACTTC.